The clone carrying this TCR beta chain was detected once. Its cognate antigen is unknown. The sample is drawn from a study of shared clonotypes between healthy human individuals. Study conclusions and caveats: Larger richness was generally estimated for naive than memory subsets. Sampling included only blood; tissue repertoires likely differ.

In the authors' methods: Filtering of immunoSEQ junctional sequences could not match full-length read filtering. Repertoires were generated with immunoSEQ multiplex PCR, while TCRdb's copy carries only in-frame clones and drops some. The DNA was the basis for D and trimming; V, J and clone size are from that table. Seen here are around 580,000 clones, about 98% observed once, and the top ten hold approximately 0.3%. The J segment lost 1 base and the V segment lost 6 bases, leaving 3 bases of the junction unmatched. CDR3 length equals 14 residues. The germline CDR1 and CDR2 sequences are SQVTM and ANQGSEA. In the naive CD8 group, cells lacked CD45RO and were positively selected for CCR7, so terminally differentiated effector memory CD45RA+ cells were left out. Each sample came from a Caucasian adult donor living in Nashville, Tennessee.

This receptor was identified in a man aged 30-40 years in good health. The sequenced material came from naive CD8+ T cells sorted from blood. The V and J genes are TRBV29-1 and TRBJ2-7, with 13 bases matching TRBD2. CDR3 in amino acids: CSVPGLAGSYEQYF. The DNA of the CDR3 is TGCAGCGTGCCGGGACTAGCGGGGTCCTACGAGCAGTACTTC.